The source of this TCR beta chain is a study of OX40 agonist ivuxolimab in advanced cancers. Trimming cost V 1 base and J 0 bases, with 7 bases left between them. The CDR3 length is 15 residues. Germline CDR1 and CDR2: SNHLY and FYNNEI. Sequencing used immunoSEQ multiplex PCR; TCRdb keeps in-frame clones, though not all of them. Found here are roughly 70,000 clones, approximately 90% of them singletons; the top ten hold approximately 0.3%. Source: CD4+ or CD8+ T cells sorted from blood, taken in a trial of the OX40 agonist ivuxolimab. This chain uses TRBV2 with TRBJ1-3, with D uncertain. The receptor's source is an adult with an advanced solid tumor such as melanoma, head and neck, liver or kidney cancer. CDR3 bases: TGTGCCAGCAGTGAAGAGGGTCTCTCTGGAAACACCATATATTTT. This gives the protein CASSEEGLSGNTIYF.